One and the same sample provided the 2 T cell receptor beta chains below, sequenced in a study of blood T cell repertoires in COVID-19. The repertoire was sequenced with immunoSEQ multiplex PCR; TCRdb's copy has only in-frame clones and lacks some. The sample consists of roughly 63,000 clones, 79% of them appearing once. Sequenced input: peripheral blood. The receptors here all came from a human donor in a cohort sampled during active COVID-19.

The J gene is TRBJ1-5, the V gene TRBV29-1, with TRBD1 identical over 12 bases. Trimming took 4 bases from V and 5 from J; bases not matched to a gene: 6. From germline, CDR1 is SQVTM and CDR2 ANQGSEA. The CDR3 has 15 residues. DNA for the CDR3: TGCAGCGTTGTTCCCGGGACAGGGGGCGATCAGCCCCAGCATTTT. Amino acid sequence: CSVVPGTGGDQPQHF. The full variable domain, its missing parts supplied by reference TRBV29-1 and TRBJ1-5, is SAVISQKPSRDICQRGTSLTIQCQVDSQVTMMFWYRQQPGQSLTLIATANQGSEATYESGFVIDKFPISRPNLTFSTLTVSNMSPEDSSIYLCSVVPGTGGDQPQHFGDGTRLSIL.

This clone was counted a few times. CDR3 sequence: CASSSNRDSYEQYF. In DNA form, the CDR3 reads TGTGCCAGCAGCTCTAACCGGGACAGCTACGAGCAGTACTTC. The genes are TRBV7-2 and TRBJ2-7, with 7 bases matching TRBD1. Germline V gives CDR1 SGHTA, CDR2 FQGNSA. Germline trimming cut 4 bases from V and 3 bases from J; bases unmatched to any gene: 6. This CDR3 comprises 14 residues.